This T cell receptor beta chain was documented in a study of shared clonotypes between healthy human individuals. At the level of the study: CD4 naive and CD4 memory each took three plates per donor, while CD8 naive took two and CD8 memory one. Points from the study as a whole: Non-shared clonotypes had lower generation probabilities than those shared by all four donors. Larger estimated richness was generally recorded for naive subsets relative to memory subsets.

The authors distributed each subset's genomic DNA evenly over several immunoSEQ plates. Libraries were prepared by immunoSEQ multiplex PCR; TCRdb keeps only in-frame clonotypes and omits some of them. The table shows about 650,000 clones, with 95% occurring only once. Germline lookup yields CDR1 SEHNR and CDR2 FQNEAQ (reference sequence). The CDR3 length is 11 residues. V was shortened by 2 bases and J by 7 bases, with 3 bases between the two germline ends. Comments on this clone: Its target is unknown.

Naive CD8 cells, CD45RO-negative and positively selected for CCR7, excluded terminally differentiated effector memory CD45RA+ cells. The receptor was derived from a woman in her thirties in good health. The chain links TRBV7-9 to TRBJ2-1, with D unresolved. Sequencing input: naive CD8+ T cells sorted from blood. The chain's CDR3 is CASSLWNEQFF. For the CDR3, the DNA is TGTGCCAGCAGCTTATGGAATGAGCAGTTCTTC.